Listed here is a single T cell receptor (beta chain). Its cognate antigen is unknown. This entry belongs to a study of T cells in localized non-small cell lung cancer. Study-wide results and limits: Heterogeneity is still possible, as just one tumor region was sequenced.

The CDR3 has 10 residues. Germline assignment: CDR1 LNHDA and CDR2 SQIVND (reference sequence). Between the trimmed V and J ends, which lost 5 bases and 10 bases, there was a span of 8 bases. The method was immunoSEQ multiplex PCR; TCRdb's version includes in-frame clones alone and lacks a portion of them. The repertoire holds over 70,000 clones, with about nine tenths as singletons. The sample in question was peripheral blood, obtained before any cancer treatment. The receptor was isolated from a male donor aged 60 or over with stage III squamous cell lung carcinoma. The rearrangement links TRBV19 to TRBJ1-1; no clear D. This CDR3 is CASSAGGAFF. DNA of the CDR3: TGTGCCAGTAGTGCAGGTGGAGCTTTCTTT.